Reported below is one TCR beta chain. The target antigen is unknown. Lactation, pregnancy, other autoimmune disease or uncontrolled infection excluded patients. This specimen comes from a study of T cells in Graves' hyperthyroidism and ophthalmopathy. Study results and caveats: Researchers found most expanded thyroid clonotypes above 0.001 in blood as well.

TCR beta CDR3 regions were amplified from RNA transcripts. Carried out on the TCR CDR3, a first-round RT-PCR used the HTBI primer set. MiXCR was run by TCRdb on the multiplex PCR reads, yielding one entry per CDR3 protein. The sample lists 700,000 or so distinct CDR3 sequences; 13% to 15% were seen once. The sequenced material came from blood. The receptor was derived from a woman in her forties or fifties with Graves' ophthalmopathy.

The CDR3 nucleotides are TGTGCCAGCAGCTTAAGGCCTAGCGGGAGAGATTCAGATACGCAGTATTTT. Translation gives CASSLRPSGRDSDTQYF. The V and J genes are TRBV7-3 and TRBJ2-3, with 10 bases that match TRBD2. Trimming removed 1 base from V and 4 bases from J; junction bases left unmatched: 8. Germline-derived CDR1 and CDR2 are SGHTA and FQGTGA. This CDR3 is 17 amino acids long.